The rows below give T cell receptor beta chains drawn from one sample of a study of T cell changes during pregnancy in multiple sclerosis. Clones were read by immunoSEQ multiplex PCR, and TCRdb kept only the in-frame ones, dropping some. The table includes 25,000 to 30,000 clones, approximately 81% detected once. The sequences come from CD8+ T cells from peripheral blood mononuclear cells, collected after pregnancy. The receptors shown here come from a female donor with multiple sclerosis, enrolled in a pregnancy study. The CDR3 runs from the conserved cysteine through the conserved F or W. D genes are given only for firm matches. Expanded clones get a size class; other rows say once, few or many, or leave the size out.

V gene	J gene	D gene	clone size	CDR3 protein	CDR3 DNA
TRBV5-5	TRBJ1-1	NA	once	CASNHRGNTEAFF	TGTGCCAGCAACCATAGGGGGAACACTGAAGCTTTCTTT
TRBV19	TRBJ1-5	NA	NA	CASSIRTFNQPQHF	TGTGCCAGTAGTATTCGGACATTTAATCAGCCCCAGCATTTT
TRBV9	TRBJ2-1	NA	once	CASSVAKRAGNEQFF	TGTGCCAGCAGCGTAGCGAAGCGGGCGGGGAATGAGCAGTTCTTC
TRBV2	TRBJ1-5	NA	NA	CASSNAGSNQPQHF	TGTGCCAGCAGCAACGCAGGTTCAAATCAGCCCCAGCATTTT
TRBV6-1	TRBJ2-2	TRBD1	medium-sized	CASSPGTGDTGELFF	TGTGCCAGCAGTCCCGGGACAGGGGACACCGGGGAGCTGTTTTTT
TRBV10-1	TRBJ2-7	NA	NA	CASSRRTTGEQYF	TGCGCCAGCAGTCGGAGGACGACGGGCGAGCAGTACTTC
TRBV30	TRBJ2-5	TRBD2	NA	CAWSVGSGGLETQYF	TGTGCCTGGAGTGTAGGTAGCGGGGGACTAGAGACCCAGTACTTC
TRBV7-9	TRBJ2-1	TRBD1	medium-sized	CASSAPDRGLVEQFF	TGTGCCAGCAGCGCCCCCGACAGGGGGCTAGTTGAGCAGTTCTTC
TRBV7-9	TRBJ1-1	TRBD1	NA	CASSRDSTEAFF	TGTGCCAGCAGCCGGGACAGCACTGAAGCTTTCTTT
TRBV7-6	TRBJ2-3	TRBD2	NA	CASSLASAGESTDTQYF	TGTGCCAGCAGCTTAGCCTCAGCGGGGGAAAGCACAGATACGCAGTATTTT
TRBV7-9	TRBJ2-7	NA	NA	CASSSSGVGEQYF	TGTGCCAGCAGCTCGTCCGGGGTTGGCGAGCAGTACTTC
TRBV13	TRBJ2-3	NA	NA	CASSFGGRADTQYF	TGTGCCAGCAGCTTCGGGGGGCGGGCAGATACGCAGTATTTT
TRBV9	TRBJ1-3	NA	NA	CASSAWAGRNTIYF	TGTGCCAGCAGCGCATGGGCAGGGAGGAACACCATATATTTT
TRBV27	TRBJ2-7	NA	NA	CASSLGRTYEQYF	TGTGCCAGCAGTTTAGGCAGGACCTACGAGCAGTACTTC
TRBV27	TRBJ2-1	TRBD2	few	CASSGGLYNEQFF	TGTGCCTCTAGCGGGGGCCTTTACAATGAGCAGTTCTTC
TRBV12-5	TRBJ1-2	NA	NA	CASGFQGQGYTF	TGTGCTAGTGGTTTCCAGGGTCAGGGCTACACCTTC
TRBV11-2	TRBJ2-3	NA	NA	CASSSEVGSATDTQYF	TGTGCCAGCAGCTCAGAGGTCGGGAGCGCCACAGATACGCAGTATTTT
TRBV11-3	TRBJ1-1	NA	NA	CASSQTTPGTPNTEAFF	TGTGCCAGCAGCCAAACTACGCCCGGGACACCGAACACTGAAGCTTTCTTT
TRBV6-1	TRBJ2-6	NA	NA	CASSELSGANVLTF	TGTGCCAGCAGTGAACTCTCTGGGGCCAACGTCCTGACTTTC
TRBV4-3	TRBJ2-2	NA	NA	CASSQGWGAGGELFF	TGCGCCAGCAGCCAAGGCTGGGGCGCAGGCGGGGAGCTGTTTTTT
TRBV28	TRBJ2-1	TRBD2	NA	CASSLWGGGAWNEQFF	TGTGCCAGCAGTTTATGGGGCGGGGGGGCCTGGAATGAGCAGTTCTTC
TRBV15	TRBJ2-5	TRBD1	NA	CATSRGQTKETQYF	TGTGCCACCAGCAGGGGACAGACCAAAGAGACCCAGTACTTC
TRBV27	TRBJ1-5	NA	NA	CASSLPGGNQPQHF	TGTGCCAGCAGTTTACCGGGGGGGAATCAGCCCCAGCATTTT
TRBV6-5	TRBJ1-1	NA	NA	CASSYSQGHTEAFF	TGTGCCAGCAGTTATTCTCAGGGTCACACTGAAGCTTTCTTT